These T cell receptor beta chains were read from a single sample in a study of cytomegalovirus exposure and HLA in healthy donors. Data came from immunoSEQ multiplex PCR; TCRdb stores just in-frame clones and leaves some out. The table has around 180,000 clones, around 80% seen once. The sample taken for sequencing was PBMCs. Receptors were obtained from a girl aged 2-10 years in good health and CMV-seropositive. Both conserved end residues are part of each CDR3. The D gene is left open where the match is weak. Size is omitted from some rows. Given values are once, few, many or a class for expanded clones.

cdr3_nt	cdr3_aa	v_call	d_call	clone_size	j_call
TGTGCCAGCAGCGTAGCCAGCGGGAGGGCCGCGACCCAGTACTTC	CASSVASGRAATQYF	TRBV9	TRBD2	NA	TRBJ2-5
TGTGCCAGTAGTACGGGACAGAGCTTGAACACTGAAGCTTTCTTT	CASSTGQSLNTEAFF	TRBV19	TRBD1	NA	TRBJ1-1
TGTGCCAGTAGTTTCCTCTCTGGAAACACCATATATTTT	CASSFLSGNTIYF	TRBV19	NA	NA	TRBJ1-3
TGTGCCAGCAGTGAAAGGACAGGGACCCGGTGGGATGGTGGCTACACCTTC	CASSERTGTRWDGGYTF	TRBV6-1	TRBD1	NA	TRBJ1-2
TGTGCCAGCAGCTTAGAAAATGGCCGCCCAGATACGCAGTATTTT	CASSLENGRPDTQYF	TRBV11-2	NA	NA	TRBJ2-3
TGTGCCAGCAGCTCGCTGGCGGACAGGGGCACAGATACGCAGTATTTT	CASSSLADRGTDTQYF	TRBV7-8	TRBD1	NA	TRBJ2-3
TGTGCCAGCAGCCCTCCCGGGCTAGCGGGGTCAGATACGCAGTATTTT	CASSPPGLAGSDTQYF	TRBV9	TRBD2	NA	TRBJ2-3
TGTGCCAGCAGCTTAGGCCCAGCGGGGCACCCCCAAGAGACCCAGTACTTC	CASSLGPAGHPQETQYF	TRBV11-3	TRBD2	NA	TRBJ2-5
TGTGCCAGCAGCAGTAATTCACCCCTCCACTTT	CASSSNSPLHF	TRBV6-6	NA	NA	TRBJ1-6
TGTGCCAGCAGCGTAGGAGGGGGTCGGACTAATGAAAAACTGTTTTTT	CASSVGGGRTNEKLFF	TRBV9	NA	NA	TRBJ1-4
TGTGCCAGCAGCGTCGGCGGCTACAATGAGCAGTTCTTC	CASSVGGYNEQFF	TRBV2	NA	once	TRBJ2-1
TGTGCCAGCAGCTTTATGGGGGGCTCCTACAATGAGCAGTTCTTC	CASSFMGGSYNEQFF	TRBV7-8	NA	NA	TRBJ2-1
TGTGCCAGCAGCCGATATTCGGGGGAATTAAACATTCAGTACTTC	CASSRYSGELNIQYF	TRBV5-6	NA	NA	TRBJ2-4
TGCGCCAGCAGCCAGACAGGGATCGATGAGCAGTTCTTC	CASSQTGIDEQFF	TRBV4-1	TRBD1	NA	TRBJ2-1
TGTGCCATCAGTGGGCCCGGGACAGGGTCAGATACGCAGTATTTT	CAISGPGTGSDTQYF	TRBV10-3	TRBD1	NA	TRBJ2-3
TGCGCCAGCAGAAGGACAGATCGGGGTATCAGGGGCTACACCTTC	CASRRTDRGIRGYTF	TRBV5-1	NA	NA	TRBJ1-2
TGTGCCAGCAAGGGGACACCTATGGGAACAGATACGCAGTATTTT	CASKGTPMGTDTQYF	TRBV28	NA	NA	TRBJ2-3
TGCGCCAGCAGCTCCCTCCAGGGGGCTAATGAAAAACTGTTTTTT	CASSSLQGANEKLFF	TRBV4-1	TRBD1	NA	TRBJ1-4
TGTGCCAGCAGCTCCGAGACAGGGGTCCTACCTGGGGCCAACGTCCTGACTTTC	CASSSETGVLPGANVLTF	TRBV14	TRBD1	once	TRBJ2-6
TGTGCCAGCAGTTTAGACTCGTACAATGAGCAGTTCTTC	CASSLDSYNEQFF	TRBV27	NA	NA	TRBJ2-1
TGTGCCACCCGGACAGGGAGTAACGAGCAGTACTTC	CATRTGSNEQYF	TRBV11-1	TRBD1	NA	TRBJ2-7
TGTGCCAGCAGCACCTTTTGGGCAGGGAAGATCTACGAGCAGTACTTC	CASSTFWAGKIYEQYF	TRBV11-2	NA	once	TRBJ2-7
TGTGCCAGCAGCGTTTTAGCGGGGGGGCCAGATACGCAGTATTTT	CASSVLAGGPDTQYF	TRBV9	TRBD2	few	TRBJ2-3
TGTGCCTGGAGTGTACCTCGGTTTACCTCTGGAAACACCATATATTTT	CAWSVPRFTSGNTIYF	TRBV30	NA	NA	TRBJ1-3
TGTGCCAGCAGTTTAGCTATGACAGCGTACGAGCAGTACTTC	CASSLAMTAYEQYF	TRBV28	NA	NA	TRBJ2-7
TGTGCCAGCAGCTTGCTAGCGGGGGGTGTCACAGATACGCAGTATTTT	CASSLLAGGVTDTQYF	TRBV5-6	TRBD2	NA	TRBJ2-3
TGTGCCAGCAGCTTGGGTCCCGCGGGCACCTACAATGAGCAGTTCTTC	CASSLGPAGTYNEQFF	TRBV5-4	NA	NA	TRBJ2-1
TGCGCCAGCAGCTTGGTGGAGGGAAGTGGAAACACCATATATTTT	CASSLVEGSGNTIYF	TRBV5-1	NA	NA	TRBJ1-3
TGTGCCAGCAACTACGGGGTAGGGGGCGCTTCGAATGAGCAGTTCTTC	CASNYGVGGASNEQFF	TRBV6-6	TRBD1	NA	TRBJ2-1
TGCGCCAGCAGCCGAAGTACCGGACAGGGGGCGCGAACCGGGGAGCTGTTTTTT	CASSRSTGQGARTGELFF	TRBV4-1	TRBD1	NA	TRBJ2-2
TGTGCCAGTAGTGCCGCCGACAGGGCTGGAAACACCATATATTTT	CASSAADRAGNTIYF	TRBV19	TRBD1	NA	TRBJ1-3